A single sample gave rise to the 21 T cell receptor beta chains below, sequenced in a study of cytomegalovirus exposure and HLA in healthy donors. PCR involved 60 Vbeta and 13 Jbeta primers. The protocol was immunoSEQ multiplex PCR, while the TCRdb copy is restricted to in-frame clones and leaves out a portion. This table has roughly 140,000 clones, over 75% appearing once. The sequencing input was PBMCs. The source of these receptors is a male donor in good health and CMV-seronegative.

The chain uses TRBV5-1 and TRBJ2-1; 9 bases are a match to TRBD2. The CDR3 has 16 residues. V trimming: 0 bases; J trimming: 6 bases; junction bases outside the gene matches: 7. CDR1 and CDR2 from the germline V gene are SGHRS and YFSETQ. CDR3 sequence (DNA): TGCGCCAGCAGCTTGGAAGCGGCGGGGGGGGGCAATGAGCAGTTCTTC. Encoded protein: CASSLEAAGGGNEQFF.

V is TRBV5-6 and J is TRBJ2-1, with a tentative D call TRBD1 (6 bases). V lost 0 bases, J lost 0 bases, and 13 bases lay in between. CDR1 is SGHDT and CDR2 is YYEEEE in the germline V gene. The CDR3 extends over 17 amino acids. The chain's CDR3 is CASSLAGRGSSYNEQFF. The CDR3 DNA reads TGTGCCAGCAGCTTGGCCGGCAGGGGCAGCTCCTACAATGAGCAGTTCTTC.

The genes are TRBV21-1 and TRBJ1-4. TRBV21-1 is a pseudogene segment. The length of the CDR3 is 18 residues. The CDR3 nucleotides are TGTGCCAGCAGCAAAACCCAGCGGAGGGCCTCAACTAATGAAAAACTGTTTTTT. This codes for CASSKTQRRASTNEKLFF.

The sample holds one count of this clone. This chain uses TRBV14 with TRBJ1-6; 7 bases map to TRBD1. Germline V CDR1 and CDR2: SGHDN, FVKESK. The CDR3 is made up of 12 amino acids. After removal of 4 bases from V and 13 bases from J, the junction contained 4 bases not matched to a gene. CDR3 sequence (DNA): TGTGCCAGCAGCCTACAGGGGCTGCCCCTCCACTTT. This gives the protein CASSLQGLPLHF.

The chain combines TRBV5-6 with TRBJ1-2, with D unclear. Trimming pared 4 bases from V and 5 bases from J, leaving 12 bases between. This CDR3 region has 13 residues. Germline V gene data show CDR1 as SGHDT and CDR2 as YYEEEE. In DNA, the CDR3 is TGTGCCAGCAGCCTGGATGGGAGGTATGGCTACACCTTC. Encoded protein: CASSLDGRYGYTF.

With regard to this clone: Germline is not matched at one junction end, which may reflect a read error. V is TRBV7-9 and J is TRBJ2-7; D might be TRBD2 (6 bases). This CDR3 region has 13 residues. Looked up from germline, CDR1 is SEHNR and CDR2 is FQNEAQ (reference sequence). CDR3 sequence (DNA): TGTTCCAGCATCGGGGAGGCCGGTGGAGAGCAGTACTTC. It specifies CSSIGEAGGEQYF.

V and J are TRBV13 and TRBJ1-2; D gene uncertain. CDR3 size: 16 residues. Germline V CDR1 and CDR2: PRHDT, FYEKMQ (reference sequence). Trimming shortened V by 3 bases and J by 5 bases, and 19 bases separated the two germline ends. CDR3 sequence reads: CASSFSQEEEIYGYTF. In DNA, the CDR3 is TGTGCCAGCAGCTTTAGTCAGGAGGAGGAGATATATGGCTACACCTTC.

The V gene is TRBV7-2, the J gene TRBJ1-4, with 9 nucleotides matching TRBD1. V shed 5 bases and J 8 bases; nucleotides not matched to a gene: 6. In germline, CDR1 is SGHTA, CDR2 FQGNSA. The CDR3 covers 14 residues. DNA of the CDR3: TGTGCCAGCAGCCCCCACAGGGGGCAAGAAAAACTGTTTTTT. This codes for CASSPHRGQEKLFF.

The chain couples TRBV7-2 to TRBJ2-5, with 8 bases that match TRBD2. V gave up 7 bases and J gave up 5 bases; unmatched junction bases: 6. This CDR3 is 13 amino acids long. The germline V gene has CDR1 SGHTA and CDR2 FQGNSA. CDR3 protein: CASTLERGETQYF. The CDR3 DNA is TGTGCCAGCACCCTTGAGCGGGGGGAGACCCAGTACTTC.

The rearrangement links TRBV27 to TRBJ1-1; D perhaps matches TRBD1 (6 bases). V lost 2 bases and J lost 3, with 13 bases in between. The CDR3 consists of 15 residues. Germline CDR1 MNHEY, CDR2 SMNVEV (reference sequence). The CDR3 DNA follows: TGTGCCAGCAGTTTAGAGGGGGTGAAGGACACTGAAGCTTTCTTT. Amino acids: CASSLEGVKDTEAFF.

The chain uses TRBV5-5 and TRBJ1-2; 9 bases line up with TRBD1. V was pared by 3 bases and J by 6 bases, with 0 bases of the junction left unmatched. The CDR3 extends over 12 amino acids. In germline, CDR1 is SGHKS, CDR2 YYEKEE (reference sequence). The CDR3 region is CASSWDRDGYTF. Written as DNA, the CDR3 is TGTGCCAGCAGCTGGGACAGGGATGGCTACACCTTC.

This chain links TRBV5-6 with TRBJ2-7; TRBD2 aligns across 10 bases. CDR1 SGHDT and CDR2 YYEEEE come from the germline V gene. The CDR3 runs to 15 residues. V dropped 3 bases and J dropped 3; count of bases not matched to a gene: 6. CDR3 amino acids: CASSWGPSGSYEQYF. In nucleotides, the CDR3 is TGTGCCAGCAGCTGGGGGCCTAGCGGGAGCTACGAGCAGTACTTC.

The chain carries TRBV2 and TRBJ2-5, with D possibly matching TRBD2 (6 bases). Germline lookup yields CDR1 SNHLY and CDR2 FYNNEI. The CDR3 contains 15 residues. The V end was cut by 7 bases, the J end by 5 bases, with 20 bases between. The chain's CDR3 is CASTRAGLRRETQYF. In nucleotides, the CDR3 is TGTGCCAGCACGAGGGCGGGACTTCGTCGGGAGACCCAGTACTTC.

J is TRBJ1-1 and V is TRBV2; 8 bases agree with TRBD1. From germline, CDR1 is SNHLY and CDR2 FYNNEI. The CDR3 consists of 15 residues. Unmatched junction bases numbered 10, after V lost 6 bases and J lost 4 bases. The CDR3 region is CASSPVDRGSTEAFF. The CDR3 bases are TGTGCCAGCAGCCCCGTCGACAGGGGTAGCACTGAAGCTTTCTTT.

This clone has more than one count but fewer than ten. J is TRBJ2-1 and V is TRBV9; D perhaps matches TRBD1 (5 bases). Between the trimmed V and J ends, which lost 2 bases and 2 bases, there was a span of 11 bases. This CDR3 spans 15 amino acids. The germline V gene encodes CDR1 SGDLS and CDR2 YYNGEE. Here the CDR3 reads CASSVWAGTYNEQFF. The CDR3 nucleotides read TGTGCCAGCAGCGTTTGGGCAGGGACCTACAATGAGCAGTTCTTC.

The chain carries TRBV6-1 and TRBJ1-4, with a weak D call TRBD1 (5 bases). Trimming shortened V by 1 base and J by 8 bases, and 11 bases separated the two germline ends. The CDR3 has 14 residues. Germline assignment: CDR1 MNHNS and CDR2 SASEGT. CDR3 sequence reads: CASSEVTAWEKLFF. Here the CDR3 DNA reads TGTGCCAGCAGTGAAGTGACAGCGTGGGAAAAACTGTTTTTT.

The chain employs TRBV28 and TRBJ1-3; D possibly corresponds to TRBD1 (6 bases). Trimming shortened V by 3 bases and J by 1 base, and 13 bases separated the two germline ends. The CDR3 spans 16 residues. Germline assignment: CDR1 MDHEN and CDR2 SYDVKM. In nucleotides, the CDR3 is TGTGCCAGCAGTTTGGCAGGGGAGATATCTGGAAACACCATATATTTT. This sequence encodes CASSLAGEISGNTIYF. Looking up the rest from reference TRBV28 and TRBJ1-3 gives the full variable domain: DVKVTQSSRYLVKRTGEKVFLECVQDMDHENMFWYRQDPGLGLRLIYFSYDVKMKEKGDIPEGYSVSREKKERFSLILESASTNQTSMYLCASSLAGEISGNTIYFGEGSWLTVV.

The V gene is TRBV30, the J gene TRBJ2-1; 7 nucleotides match TRBD1. Germline V gene lookup returns CDR1 GTSNPN and CDR2 SVGIG (reference sequence). This CDR3 is built from 14 residues. The V gene end was trimmed by 0 bases and the J gene end by 8 bases; junction bases not matched to a gene: 7. In DNA, the CDR3 is TGTGCCTGGAGTGTAGGTAGAGGGGGCGATGAGCAGTTCTTC. This translates into CAWSVGRGGDEQFF.

The rearrangement uses TRBV6-6 and TRBJ1-1; tentative D call: TRBD1 (6 bases). Germline values: CDR1 MNHNY, CDR2 SVGAGI (reference sequence). Trimming stripped 6 bases from V and 6 bases from J, with 17 bases between. CDR3 length: 14 residues. CDR3 protein: CASSQGPLSSEAFF. The CDR3 coding sequence is TGTGCCAGCAGCCAGGGGCCCCTTAGCTCTGAAGCTTTCTTT.

The chain carries TRBV5-1 and TRBJ1-5; TRBD1 aligns across 9 bases. The CDR3 is 16 residues long. V gave up 0 bases and J gave up 4 bases; unmatched junction bases: 5. Germline V lookup: CDR1 SGHRS, CDR2 YFSETQ. The CDR3 region has the DNA TGCGCCAGCAGCTTGGGGGGACAGGGAAGGAATCAGCCCCAGCATTTT. Translated: CASSLGGQGRNQPQHF. Full variable domain (missing parts from reference TRBV5-1 and TRBJ1-5): KAGVTQTPRYLIKTRGQQVTLSCSPISGHRSVSWYQQTPGQGLQFLFEYFSETQRNKGNFPGRFSGRQFSNSRSEMNVSTLELGDSALYLCASSLGGQGRNQPQHFGDGTRLSIL.

CDR3 protein: CASSEQGREKLFF. The CDR3 DNA reads TGTGCCAGCAGTGAACAGGGGAGAGAAAAACTGTTTTTT. The chain has TRBV2 and TRBJ1-4; perhaps TRBD1 as D (6 bases). Germline-derived CDR1 and CDR2 are SNHLY and FYNNEI. The CDR3 has 13 residues. Trimming removed 2 bases at V and 8 bases at J, with 9 bases between.